This T cell receptor beta chain originates from a study of Ad26.COV2.S vaccination and SARS-CoV-2 variants. General study findings and limits: Non-spike TCR breadth showed similarity between vaccine and placebo recipients.

Concerning this clone: The antigen remains undetermined.

Data came from immunoSEQ multiplex PCR; TCRdb stores just in-frame clones and leaves some out. The table includes some 340,000 clones, around four fifths detected once. Per germline, CDR1 SGHNT and CDR2 YENEEA. The J segment lost 1 base and the V segment lost 5 bases, leaving 7 bases of the junction unmatched. The CDR3 sequence is 15 residues long. Documented treatment: about 20 received Ad26.COV2.S at low or high dose, single or two shots; 5 received placebo; per-sample allocation not given. The study sampled participants on day 63 after the first vaccine or placebo injection. Boston hosted the donor, who was an adult aged 18-55 years.

Sequencing used peripheral blood, obtained in a trial of Ad26.COV2.S vaccine versus placebo. The chain combines TRBV11-3 with TRBJ1-1; TRBD1 matches at 7 bases. The receptor's source is a person between 18 and 65 years old who received the Ad26.COV2.S COVID-19 vaccine or a placebo. The CDR3 coding sequence is TGTGCCAGCAGCACCAGAGACAGGGCGAACACTGAAGCTTTCTTT. Protein product: CASSTRDRANTEAFF.